The clone carrying this TCR beta chain came up a few times. Unique molecular identifiers were attached to individual cDNA molecules within the library. TCRdb reprocessed the 5' RACE reads with MiXCR, giving one entry per CDR3 protein. The top ten hold roughly 2.8% of the sample, which has around 100,000 distinct CDR3 sequences, around a fifth seen once. This specimen belongs to a study of human T cells and chemical hapten exposure. Extraction of total RNA was performed on unfractionated whole blood. The CDR3 loop spans 17 amino acids. Germline lookup yields CDR1 MNHNY and CDR2 SVGAGI (reference sequence). Trimming removed 11 bases from V and 4 bases from J; junction bases left unmatched: 18.

The V call is TRBV6-6, the J call TRBJ2-5; TRBD2 matches at 11 bases. The origin of this receptor is a human donor in good health. The CDR3 protein is CAGMTSSGRPGGETQYF. The CDR3 nucleotides are TGTGCCGGAATGACGTCTAGCGGGAGGCCAGGGGGAGAGACCCAGTACTTC.